The 11 T cell receptor beta chains below were found in one sample sequenced in a study of T cell responses to AZD1222 COVID-19 vaccine. The method was immunoSEQ multiplex PCR; TCRdb's version includes in-frame clones alone and lacks a portion of them. The sample shows about 130,000 clones, about 94% of them seen only once. The sample here was peripheral blood, taken on day 0 of AZD1222 vaccination. These receptors all come from an adult in good health.

This sequence joins TRBV5-6 and TRBJ2-7; 8 bases line up with TRBD1. This CDR3 has 14 residues. V shed 4 bases, J shed 7 bases, and the junction held 10 bases outside the gene matches. Germline CDR1 SGHDT, CDR2 YYEEEE. The CDR3 nucleotides are TGTGCCAGCAGCGCGAAGACAGGGGTGAGGGAGCAGTACTTC. This gives the protein CASSAKTGVREQYF.

The CDR3, as DNA: TGCGCCAGCAGCCAGACCAACCCGTTTCAGGAAAAACTGTTTTTT. Protein product: CASSQTNPFQEKLFF. The chain couples TRBV5-1 to TRBJ1-4; D not certain. The CDR3 is 15 residues long. Germline V lookup: CDR1 SGHRS, CDR2 YFSETQ. V was cut by 4 bases and J by 8 bases, with 18 bases left in between.

Written as DNA, the CDR3 is TGCAGCGTTCCGCTAGTGGGGGTCCAGAATGAGCAGTTCTTC. It translates to CSVPLVGVQNEQFF. This chain links TRBV29-1 with TRBJ2-1; D is tentatively TRBD1 or TRBD2 (5 bases each). Germline-derived CDR1 and CDR2 are SQVTM and ANQGSEA. V was cut by 5 bases and J by 7 bases, with 18 bases left in between. The CDR3 contains 14 residues.

V usage is TRBV6-5 and J usage is TRBJ2-1; tentative D call: TRBD2 (6 bases). CDR1 and CDR2 from the germline V gene are MNHEY and SVGAGI. CDR3 length: 13 amino acids. V was clipped by 6 bases and J by 4 bases, with 10 bases between them. The CDR3 bases are TGTGCCAGCAGACCGGGACTTTACAATGAGCAGTTCTTC. It codes for CASRPGLYNEQFF.

The chain couples TRBV7-2 to TRBJ2-7, with 8 bases aligning to TRBD2. CDR1 is SGHTA and CDR2 is FQGNSA in the germline V gene. CDR3 length: 18 amino acids. With 2 bases clipped from V and 3 bases from J, the junction kept 15 bases outside the gene matches. CDR3 sequence (DNA): TGTGCCAGCAGCTTAATATCTCCCTCACTAGCGGCGAACTACGAGCAGTACTTC. Its protein is CASSLISPSLAANYEQYF.

This clone was recorded only once. V gene TRBV30 combines with J gene TRBJ2-1; D perhaps matches TRBD2 (6 bases). V was clipped by 3 bases and J by 4 bases, with 16 bases between them. Germline CDR1 reads GTSNPN; CDR2 reads SVGIG (reference sequence). The CDR3 has 15 residues. The CDR3: CAWSAAAGLYNEQFF. In nucleotides, the CDR3 is TGTGCCTGGAGCGCCGCGGCGGGACTGTACAATGAGCAGTTCTTC.

V is TRBV30 and J is TRBJ1-1; a possible D gene is TRBD1 (6 bases). The CDR3 has 13 residues. Germline CDR1 and CDR2: GTSNPN and SVGIG (reference sequence). The V and J ends lost 4 bases and 1 base respectively, with 10 bases between them. DNA for the CDR3: TGTGCCTGGACCAGGGGCCGGAACACTGAAGCTTTCTTT. This translates into CAWTRGRNTEAFF.

The V gene is TRBV18, the J gene TRBJ2-1, with TRBD2 identical over 14 bases. Germline V gives CDR1 KGHSH, CDR2 LQKENI. This CDR3 has 16 residues. V trimming: 3 bases; J trimming: 6 bases; junction bases outside the gene matches: 4. The CDR3 region is CASSPGLAGGPNEQFF. CDR3 nucleotide sequence: TGTGCCAGCTCACCTGGACTAGCGGGAGGCCCCAATGAGCAGTTCTTC.

The chain employs TRBV4-2 and TRBJ2-7; D gene uncertain. The germline V and J ends were trimmed by 5 bases and 7 bases, with 18 bases remaining between them. Germline CDR1 is LGHNA and CDR2 is YNFKEQ. The CDR3 length is 14 residues. CDR3 coding DNA: TGTGCCAGCAGCTACAGTCTGTCAAGCATGGAGCAGTACTTC. Translating gives CASSYSLSSMEQYF.

The chain combines TRBV5-1 with TRBJ1-2, with 12 bases lining up with TRBD1. CDR1 and CDR2 from the germline V gene are SGHRS and YFSETQ. V lost 3 bases to trimming and J lost 2 bases; unmatched junction nucleotides: 5. The CDR3 extends over 16 amino acids. CDR3 sequence (DNA): TGCGCCAGCAGCTACGGGACAGGGGGCCCGAACTATGGCTACACCTTC. This codes for CASSYGTGGPNYGYTF.

The chain has TRBV5-1 and TRBJ1-1, with TRBD1 identical over 7 bases. V trimming: 0 bases; J trimming: 5 bases; junction bases outside the gene matches: 7. In germline, CDR1 is SGHRS, CDR2 YFSETQ. This CDR3 spans 15 amino acids. The CDR3 region is CASSLASGGQTEAFF. The CDR3 DNA reads TGCGCCAGCAGCTTGGCCTCGGGGGGACAGACTGAAGCTTTCTTT.